This T cell receptor beta chain was recorded in a study of post-analysis software for immune sequencing data. Unique molecular identifiers were present in the TCR beta cDNA libraries. Each CDR3 protein gets one entry after TCRdb re-called the PCR reads with MiXCR. Of about half a million distinct CDR3 sequences listed, 30% to 40% are singletons. Germline CDR1 and CDR2: MNHEY and SVGAGI. The V end lost 2 bases, the J end lost 0 bases, and 11 bases lay between the germline ends. The CDR3 is made up of 15 amino acids. Regarding this clonotype: Its antigen is as yet unknown.

General study results and limits: Five TRBV segments were significantly more frequent in patients than in controls. TRBV5-6, TRBV5-1 and TRBV20-1 were among these segments. Samples made in the same batch grouped tightly together by F measure. Relative to controls, patients with multiple sclerosis showed significantly lower normalized Chao1 diversity.

The receptor's source is a girl aged 2-17 years with multiple sclerosis. Sequenced sample: blood. The chain combines TRBV6-5 with TRBJ2-7; D might be TRBD2 (5 bases). CDR3 nucleotide sequence: TGTGCCAGCAGTTACACCCCGGGGAACTCCTACGAGCAGTACTTC. As protein: CASSYTPGNSYEQYF.